The rows below give T cell receptor beta chains drawn from one sample of a study of cytomegalovirus exposure and HLA in healthy donors. TCRdb keeps only in-frame clones here, not all; method: immunoSEQ multiplex PCR. The sample includes more than 110,000 clones. Sequenced input: PBMCs. These receptors were collected from a man aged 35-49 years in good health and CMV-seronegative. The conserved cysteine and the conserved F or W are not part of the CDR3 here.

J gene | V gene | CDR3 protein
TRBJ2-3 | TRBV4-3 | ASSSTRLAGETQY
TRBJ2-5 | TRBV7-7 | ASRGTGVRQTQY
TRBJ2-7 | TRBV5-5 | ASSWGNSGGYEQY
TRBJ2-2 | TRBV6-5 | ASSYGTVSGELF
TRBJ2-3 | TRBV25-1 | ASRLAGGYTQY
TRBJ1-5 | TRBV6-6 | ASSYSRVEPQH
TRBJ2-7 | TRBV19 | ASSSGTSDSYEQY
TRBJ1-5 | TRBV5-4 | ASSKMTGDGSNQPQH
TRBJ1-6 | TRBV27 | ASSLSVREPNYNSPLH
TRBJ1-6 | TRBV6-4 | ASSDGTGANSPLH
TRBJ2-1 | TRBV5-6 | ASSLGGMRGF
- | TRBV7-2 | ASSFAQAYEQY
TRBJ2-7 | TRBV7-8 | ASSSTGVSYEQY
TRBJ2-7 | TRBV6-5 | ASRQTGRQEQY
TRBJ1-2 | TRBV7-3 | ASSNTRPGQGDYGYT
TRBJ2-7 | TRBV5-4 | ASSLAGGQSSYEQY
TRBJ2-4 | TRBV6-1 | ASSDGQDFIAKNIQY
TRBJ1-1 | TRBV18 | ASSPLAGLNTEAF
TRBJ2-7 | TRBV21-1 | ASSKGLGQFYYEQY
TRBJ2-7 | TRBV19 | ASGTALVYEQY
TRBJ1-2 | TRBV27 | ASRARGLTNYGYT
TRBJ2-3 | TRBV5-6 | ASTLFRGGAADTQY
TRBJ1-2 | TRBV4-3 | ASSQGDRVGGYT
TRBJ2-3 | TRBV7-9 | ASSHFSGGTDTQY
- | TRBV4-2 | ASSQPGELSYEQY
TRBJ2-1 | TRBV28 | ASRLGTSGAYNEQF
TRBJ1-1 | TRBV7-9 | ASSANRERNTEAF
TRBJ2-7 | TRBV7-3 | ASSLDGSWDEQY
TRBJ2-7 | TRBV10-1 | ASSAGGYEQY
TRBJ1-1 | TRBV2 | ASSAVFMNTEAF
TRBJ2-1 | TRBV7-6 | ASSLAGAGGDNEQF
TRBJ1-5 | TRBV19 | ASKIDTYSNQPQH
TRBJ1-5 | TRBV6-5 | ASSSGTGDNQPQH
TRBJ2-3 | TRBV5-1 | ASSTGTGEDTQY
TRBJ2-7 | TRBV11-2 | ASSPRDRGSYEQY
TRBJ1-1 | TRBV18 | ASSRTGSVTNTEAF
TRBJ2-7 | TRBV14 | ASSQEQGEQY
TRBJ2-7 | TRBV7-2 | ASSAGGSGVREQY
TRBJ2-1 | TRBV6-6 | ATQAGGSYNEQF
TRBJ1-2 | TRBV6-1 | ASRSTGGFYGYT
TRBJ1-3 | TRBV28 | ASSLYGSSGNTIY
TRBJ1-6 | TRBV11-1 | ASSLPTSPLH
TRBJ1-2 | TRBV29-1 | SVPSFRDNYGYT